The 16 T cell receptor beta chains given below trace back to one sample, sequenced in a study of T cell repertoires in cytomegalovirus infection. Via MiXCR, TCRdb re-called the reads, giving one row per CDR3 protein. The sample records about 150,000 distinct CDR3 sequences, more than 30% being singletons. Their recognized antigens are unknown. This specimen was CD8+ T cells from cultured PBMCs, taken from culture after CMV antigen stimulation. The receptor set was obtained from a human donor in good health (CMV status not recorded). Some clones in this sample may be carry-over from other donors' samples.

The chain joins TRBV4-2 to TRBJ1-2; 8 nucleotides match TRBD1. The CDR3 spans 14 residues. V shed 0 bases, J shed 8 bases, and the junction held 5 bases outside the gene matches. The germline gives CDR1 LGHNA, CDR2 YNFKEQ. The CDR3 DNA reads as TGTGCCAGCAGCCAAGACTCAGGGGGCATGGGCTACACCTTC. Protein product: CASSQDSGGMGYTF.

The V gene is TRBV12-3 or TRBV12-4, the J gene TRBJ2-2, with TRBD1 matching 8 bases. This CDR3 is built from 16 residues. V dropped 6 bases and J dropped 3; count of bases not matched to a gene: 9. Here the CDR3 reads CASSRRQGRDTGELFF. CDR3 DNA: TGTGCCAGCAGCCGAAGACAGGGGAGAGACACCGGGGAGCTGTTTTTT.

A few counts support this clonotype. A junction boundary mismatches the germline segment, possibly from a read error. This rearrangement joins TRBV6-5 to TRBJ1-2, with TRBD1 matching 7 bases. The germline V gene has CDR1 MNHEY and CDR2 SVGAGI. This CDR3 is 15 amino acids long. The CDR3 spells CASSHSQGLNYGYTF. The CDR3 bases are TGTGCCAGCAGTCACTCACAGGGGCTAAACTATGGCTACACCTTC.

The chain recombines TRBV9 with TRBJ1-1; D remains unclear. Germline CDR1 and CDR2: SGDLS and YYNGEE. V lost 0 bases to trimming and J lost 3 bases, with 15 bases between them. This CDR3 contains 16 residues. CDR3 sequence: CASSVVLGEWDTEAFF. The CDR3 nucleotides read TGTGCCAGCAGCGTAGTGTTGGGTGAGTGGGACACTGAAGCTTTCTTT.

In its sample, this clonotype was seen a few times. This sequence joins TRBV10-3 and TRBJ1-1; D is undetermined. There are 13 residues in the CDR3. V lost 6 bases and J 11 bases, leaving 19 bases between the germline ends. CDR1 is ENHRY and CDR2 is SYGVKD in the germline V gene. The CDR3 sequence: CAISALGVVSAFF. DNA for the CDR3: TGTGCCATCAGCGCCCTTGGGGTCGTGAGTGCTTTCTTT.

The chain combines TRBV7-2 with TRBJ2-3; no firm D call. Trimming took 3 bases from V and 0 from J, leaving 13 bases between them. Germline CDR1 reads SGHTA; CDR2 reads FQGNSA. CDR3 length: 16 residues. Here the CDR3 reads CASSFSAETSTDTQYF. In DNA, the CDR3 is TGTGCCAGCAGCTTCTCTGCGGAGACTAGCACAGATACGCAGTATTTT.

The rearrangement uses TRBV13 and TRBJ1-5; 7 bases map to TRBD1. V lost 5 bases, J lost 1 base, and 8 bases stayed unmatched. The germline V gene encodes CDR1 PRHDT and CDR2 FYEKMQ (reference sequence). The length of the CDR3 is 16 residues. The DNA for the CDR3 is TGTGCCAGCAGCCCCGGACAGGAAGGGAGCAATCAGCCCCAGCATTTT. As protein: CASSPGQEGSNQPQHF.

This rearrangement joins TRBV5-1 to TRBJ2-1, with TRBD1 matching over 7 bases. Trimming at V came to 0 bases and at J to 8 bases, leaving 11 bases not matched to a gene. Germline V gives CDR1 SGHRS, CDR2 YFSETQ. This CDR3 has 16 residues. The CDR3 protein is CASSLAYRLTGDEQFF. The CDR3 nucleotides are TGCGCCAGCAGCTTGGCGTACCGACTAACAGGGGATGAGCAGTTCTTC.

A few counts support this clonotype. The gene calls are TRBV6-1 and TRBJ2-3; D remains unclear. Germline CDR1 reads MNHNS; CDR2 reads SASEGT. The CDR3 sequence is 14 residues long. Trimming pared 2 bases from V and 2 bases from J, leaving 8 bases between. CDR3 bases: TGTGCCAGCAGTGAAAAAGGGTTCACAGATACGCAGTATTTT. Translating gives CASSEKGFTDTQYF.

Ten or more counts support this clonotype. The chain links TRBV7-6 to TRBJ2-1; TRBD2 aligns across 14 bases. Per the germline V gene, CDR1 is SGHVS and CDR2 is FNYEAQ. V dropped 5 bases and J dropped 7; count of bases not matched to a gene: 7. The CDR3 is 16 residues long. The CDR3 is CASSPRLAGGTNEQFF. In DNA, the CDR3 is TGTGCCAGCAGCCCAAGACTAGCGGGGGGGACTAATGAGCAGTTCTTC.

This clonotype has only a few counts. The V gene is TRBV6-5, the J gene TRBJ2-5, with D perhaps TRBD1 (5 bases). Germline CDR1 reads MNHEY; CDR2 reads SVGAGI. The CDR3 has 13 amino acids. V was clipped by 4 bases and J by 6 bases, with 12 bases between them. The CDR3: CASSFDSAKTQYF. Here the CDR3 DNA reads TGTGCCAGCAGTTTCGACAGCGCCAAGACCCAGTACTTC.

There are a few counts of this clonotype. This sequence joins TRBV4-1 and TRBJ1-5; TRBD1 agrees at 8 bases. V gave up 4 bases and J gave up 6 bases; unmatched junction bases: 5. This CDR3 is 14 amino acids long. Germline V gene sequence: CDR1 MGHRA, CDR2 YSYEKL. CDR3 sequence: CASSLQGVVQPQHF. The CDR3 region has the DNA TGCGCCAGCAGCCTACAGGGGGTGGTTCAGCCCCAGCATTTT.

This clonotype was observed a handful of times. V usage is TRBV6-1 and J usage is TRBJ2-1; TRBD2 matches at 9 bases. The CDR3 sequence is 18 residues long. The germline gives CDR1 MNHNS, CDR2 SASEGT. Trimming took 0 bases from V and 8 from J; bases not matched to a gene: 14. The CDR3 DNA reads as TGTGCCAGCAGTGAAGCGCTAGGACTAGCGAGATTAGTCTATGAGCAGTTCTTC. This sequence encodes CASSEALGLARLVYEQFF.

This clonotype was picked up many times. The V call is TRBV2, the J call TRBJ1-4; D is undetermined. V was pared by 0 bases and J by 12 bases, with 5 bases between. This CDR3 is 11 amino acids long. Germline CDR1 reads SNHLY; CDR2 reads FYNNEI. This CDR3 is CASSEALELFF. DNA for the CDR3: TGTGCCAGCAGTGAAGCTCTAGAACTGTTTTTT.

The rearrangement links TRBV27 to TRBJ1-5; D possibly corresponds to TRBD1 (6 bases). With 8 bases removed from V and 5 bases from J, the gap between germline ends came to 19 bases. The CDR3 consists of 15 residues. The germline gives CDR1 MNHEY, CDR2 SMNVEV (reference sequence). This chain's CDR3 is CASRGGGSADQPQHF. CDR3 coding DNA: TGTGCCAGCCGCGGGGGGGGCTCGGCGGATCAGCCCCAGCATTTT.

The CDR3 here is CASSLGPVNEQFF. As DNA, the CDR3 is TGTGCCAGCAGTTTAGGCCCCGTAAATGAGCAGTTCTTC. The rearrangement links TRBV27 to TRBJ2-1, with D unclear. Per the germline V gene, CDR1 is MNHEY and CDR2 is SMNVEV (reference sequence). The CDR3 has 13 residues. V dropped 2 bases and J dropped 7 bases, with 9 bases sitting between them.